A selection of T cell receptor beta chains follows, all from one sample in a study of CD8 T cells in ankylosing spondylitis. TCRdb analysed the 5' RACE reads with MiXCR anew, one entry per CDR3 protein. The sample lists approximately 25,000 distinct CDR3 sequences; 2% to 3% were seen once. The sample comprised blood, either unsorted or a sorted T cell fraction (not recorded which). The origin of the receptors is a female donor with ankylosing spondylitis or in good health (not recorded which). Each CDR3 is given with its conserved first and last residue. Each record gives: D gene, J gene, V gene, clone size, CDR3 DNA, CDR3 protein. A D gene is named only where the DNA matches it firmly. For some rows the clone size is stated as once, few or many, or as a class when expanded; others skip it.

D gene: TRBD2
J gene: TRBJ2-1
V gene: TRBV9
clone size: many
CDR3 DNA: TGTGCCAGCAGCGTAGAGAGGGGCACGGGAGGTTTCGGCTACAATGAGCAGTTCTTC
CDR3 protein: CASSVERGTGGFGYNEQFF

D gene: -
J gene: TRBJ2-5
V gene: TRBV9
clone size: many
CDR3 DNA: TGTGCCAGCAGCGGGGGCGGGGCGCAAGAGACCCAGTACTTC
CDR3 protein: CASSGGGAQETQYF

D gene: -
J gene: TRBJ2-1
V gene: TRBV9
clone size: many
CDR3 DNA: TGTGCCAGCAACACCCTGGGCTCCTACAATGAGCAGTTCTTC
CDR3 protein: CASNTLGSYNEQFF

D gene: -
J gene: TRBJ2-1
V gene: TRBV9
clone size: many
CDR3 DNA: TGTGCCAGCAGCGTGACGGTAGGCCTAGGAGGTGAGCAGTTCTTC
CDR3 protein: CASSVTVGLGGEQFF

D gene: -
J gene: TRBJ2-3
V gene: TRBV9
clone size: many
CDR3 DNA: TGTGCCAGCAGCCGGACTAGCACAGATACGCAGTATTTT
CDR3 protein: CASSRTSTDTQYF

D gene: -
J gene: TRBJ1-1
V gene: TRBV9
clone size: many
CDR3 DNA: TGTGCCAGCAGCGTAGGAGGTGTGGGGGCCACTGAAGCTTTCTTT
CDR3 protein: CASSVGGVGATEAFF

D gene: TRBD1
J gene: TRBJ2-7
V gene: TRBV9
clone size: many
CDR3 DNA: TGTGCCAGCAGCGTAGACCCTGAGGACAGGGGCAAGTACGAGCAGTACTTC
CDR3 protein: CASSVDPEDRGKYEQYF

D gene: -
J gene: TRBJ1-3
V gene: TRBV9
clone size: many
CDR3 DNA: TGTGCCAGCAGCGTAGAGGGCAGGGGACGAGGAAACACCATATATTTT
CDR3 protein: CASSVEGRGRGNTIYF

D gene: TRBD1
J gene: TRBJ1-1
V gene: TRBV9
clone size: many
CDR3 DNA: TGTGCCAGCAGCGCGGGTACCGGGACAGGGGGCAGAGCTTTCTTT
CDR3 protein: CASSAGTGTGGRAFF

D gene: TRBD1
J gene: TRBJ2-5
V gene: TRBV9
clone size: many
CDR3 DNA: TGTGCCAGCAGCGTAGCCAGGGGGAAAGAGACCCAGTACTTC
CDR3 protein: CASSVARGKETQYF

D gene: -
J gene: TRBJ1-1
V gene: TRBV9
clone size: -
CDR3 DNA: TGTGCCAGCAGCGGAGCAACGAACACTGAAGCTTTCTTT
CDR3 protein: CASSGATNTEAFF

D gene: -
J gene: TRBJ2-4
V gene: TRBV9
clone size: many
CDR3 DNA: TGTGCCAGCAGCGTAGGGGAAGGGATAAACATTCAGTACTTC
CDR3 protein: CASSVGEGINIQYF

D gene: -
J gene: TRBJ1-2
V gene: TRBV9
clone size: many
CDR3 DNA: TGTGCCAGCAGCGTAGATCTAAGGGAGAGAACTAACTATGGCTACACCTTC
CDR3 protein: CASSVDLRERTNYGYTF

D gene: TRBD2
J gene: TRBJ2-2
V gene: TRBV9
clone size: many
CDR3 DNA: TGTGCCAGCAGCGTAGCCGGGGGGGCTAACACCGGGGAGCTGTTTTTT
CDR3 protein: CASSVAGGANTGELFF

D gene: TRBD1
J gene: TRBJ2-3
V gene: TRBV9
clone size: many
CDR3 DNA: TGTGCCAGCAGCGGAGGGACAGGGACCCTAGATACGCAGTATTTT
CDR3 protein: CASSGGTGTLDTQYF

D gene: -
J gene: TRBJ1-5
V gene: TRBV9
clone size: many
CDR3 DNA: TGTGCCAGCAGCGTAAATAGCAATCAGCCCCAGCATTTT
CDR3 protein: CASSVNSNQPQHF

D gene: -
J gene: TRBJ2-3
V gene: TRBV9
clone size: many
CDR3 DNA: TGTGCCAGCAGCAATCGGGGGGCAACAGATACGCAGTATTTT
CDR3 protein: CASSNRGATDTQYF

D gene: TRBD2
J gene: TRBJ2-3
V gene: TRBV9
clone size: many
CDR3 DNA: TGTGCCAGCAGCCCCAGACTAGCGGGAGCCTCAGATACGCAGTATTTT
CDR3 protein: CASSPRLAGASDTQYF

D gene: TRBD1
J gene: TRBJ1-6
V gene: TRBV9
clone size: many
CDR3 DNA: TGTGCCAGCAGACCCGAACAGGGGGCCAATTCACCCCTCCACTTT
CDR3 protein: CASRPEQGANSPLHF

D gene: -
J gene: TRBJ1-2
V gene: TRBV9
clone size: many
CDR3 DNA: TGTGCCAGCAGCCCCTGGGGGGACGGCTACACCTTC
CDR3 protein: CASSPWGDGYTF

D gene: -
J gene: TRBJ2-3
V gene: TRBV9
clone size: many
CDR3 DNA: TGTGCCAGCAGCGCAGGGACCGGGATTACAGATACGCAGTATTTT
CDR3 protein: CASSAGTGITDTQYF

D gene: -
J gene: TRBJ1-1
V gene: TRBV9
clone size: many
CDR3 DNA: TGTGCCAGCAGCACCCAGACAGAGGGAGCTGAAGCTTTCTTT
CDR3 protein: CASSTQTEGAEAFF

D gene: -
J gene: TRBJ2-2
V gene: TRBV9
clone size: many
CDR3 DNA: TGTGCCAGCAGCCCCCACTCATTTACCGGGGAGCTGTTTTTT
CDR3 protein: CASSPHSFTGELFF

D gene: TRBD1
J gene: TRBJ2-6
V gene: TRBV9
clone size: many
CDR3 DNA: TGTGCCAGCAGCAAACCACAGGGGGCTGGGGCCAACGTCCTGACTTTC
CDR3 protein: CASSKPQGAGANVLTF

D gene: -
J gene: TRBJ2-3
V gene: TRBV9
clone size: many
CDR3 DNA: TGTGCCAGCAACGAAGGGACTTACGTAAACACAGATACGCAGTATTTT
CDR3 protein: CASNEGTYVNTDTQYF

D gene: TRBD1
J gene: TRBJ1-2
V gene: TRBV9
clone size: many
CDR3 DNA: TGTGCCAGCAGCGCCCAGACAGGGTGGGCCTATGGCTACACCTTC
CDR3 protein: CASSAQTGWAYGYTF

D gene: TRBD1
J gene: TRBJ2-5
V gene: TRBV9
clone size: many
CDR3 DNA: TGTGCCAGCAGCGTCGGTATTATGGGACAGGGAAGGGAGACCCAGTACTTC
CDR3 protein: CASSVGIMGQGRETQYF

D gene: TRBD2
J gene: TRBJ2-7
V gene: TRBV9
clone size: many
CDR3 DNA: TGTGCCAGCAGCGTGGGGGCTAGCGGGCCCTACGAGCAGTACTTC
CDR3 protein: CASSVGASGPYEQYF

D gene: -
J gene: TRBJ2-7
V gene: TRBV9
clone size: many
CDR3 DNA: TGTGCCAGCGGCGGGCTCTCCGGTTACGAGCAGTACTTC
CDR3 protein: CASGGLSGYEQYF

D gene: -
J gene: TRBJ2-3
V gene: TRBV9
clone size: many
CDR3 DNA: TGTGCCAGCGGAGGGACCGATACGCAGTATTTT
CDR3 protein: CASGGTDTQYF

D gene: TRBD1
J gene: TRBJ2-3
V gene: TRBV28
clone size: many
CDR3 DNA: TGTGCCAGCACCCCACAGAGGGGGCGGAACACAGATACGCAGTATTTT
CDR3 protein: CASTPQRGRNTDTQYF

D gene: TRBD2
J gene: TRBJ2-1
V gene: TRBV9
clone size: many
CDR3 DNA: TGTGCCAGCAGCGTCCAGCGGGAGCGGAATGAGCAGTTCTTC
CDR3 protein: CASSVQRERNEQFF

D gene: -
J gene: TRBJ1-3
V gene: TRBV9
clone size: many
CDR3 DNA: TGTGCCAGCAGCGGAGCAAACACCATATATTTT
CDR3 protein: CASSGANTIYF

D gene: -
J gene: TRBJ2-1
V gene: TRBV9
clone size: many
CDR3 DNA: TGTGCCAGCAGCGTAGTGGGAGCAAGCAATGAGCAGTTCTTC
CDR3 protein: CASSVVGASNEQFF

D gene: TRBD1
J gene: TRBJ2-7
V gene: TRBV9
clone size: many
CDR3 DNA: TGTGCCAGCAGCGTAGGGGACAGGGGGTACGAGCAGTACTTC
CDR3 protein: CASSVGDRGYEQYF

D gene: -
J gene: TRBJ1-2
V gene: TRBV9
clone size: many
CDR3 DNA: TGTGCCAGCAGCGTAGACGGGGACAATGGCTACACCTTC
CDR3 protein: CASSVDGDNGYTF

D gene: TRBD2
J gene: TRBJ2-3
V gene: TRBV9
clone size: many
CDR3 DNA: TGTGCCAGCAGCGTGAGGTGGCTCGGACCAGCGGGGGTCGGGGACACAGATACGCAGTATTTT
CDR3 protein: CASSVRWLGPAGVGDTDTQYF

D gene: TRBD2
J gene: TRBJ2-4
V gene: TRBV9
clone size: few
CDR3 DNA: TGTGCCAGCAGCGTAGGTGAGACTAGCGGTAACAGTCAGTACTTC
CDR3 protein: CASSVGETSGNSQYF

D gene: TRBD2
J gene: TRBJ2-3
V gene: TRBV9
clone size: many
CDR3 DNA: TGTGCCAGCAGCGTAGCCGGGAGGGAAACAGATACGCAGTATTTT
CDR3 protein: CASSVAGRETDTQYF

D gene: -
J gene: TRBJ2-5
V gene: TRBV9
clone size: many
CDR3 DNA: TGTGCCAGCAGCGTAGGGGTAGTTACTGAGACCCAGTACTTC
CDR3 protein: CASSVGVVTETQYF

D gene: -
J gene: TRBJ2-5
V gene: TRBV9
clone size: many
CDR3 DNA: TGTGCCAGCAGCGTAGGGCCTTCTAGGGCGCAAGAGACCCAGTACTTC
CDR3 protein: CASSVGPSRAQETQYF

D gene: -
J gene: TRBJ1-2
V gene: TRBV9
clone size: many
CDR3 DNA: TGTGCCAGCAGCGTAGGGGGCGCGGCCGACGGCTACACCTTC
CDR3 protein: CASSVGGAADGYTF

D gene: TRBD2
J gene: TRBJ2-1
V gene: TRBV9
clone size: medium-sized
CDR3 DNA: TGTGCCAGCAGCGCCCGACTAGCGGGAGCTCTGGGGTCCTACAATGAGCAGTTCTTC
CDR3 protein: CASSARLAGALGSYNEQFF

D gene: TRBD2
J gene: TRBJ2-1
V gene: TRBV9
clone size: medium-sized
CDR3 DNA: TGTGCCAGCAGCGTAGCTACGGGACTAGAAAGGAGGTTCTTC
CDR3 protein: CASSVATGLERRFF

D gene: TRBD1
J gene: TRBJ1-2
V gene: TRBV9
clone size: many
CDR3 DNA: TGTGCCAGCAGCGTAGATGACAGGGGGATCCAGGACTATGGCTACACCTTC
CDR3 protein: CASSVDDRGIQDYGYTF

D gene: -
J gene: TRBJ2-1
V gene: TRBV9
clone size: many
CDR3 DNA: TGTGCCAGCATGGGGGGCCCTTACAATGAGCAGTTCTTC
CDR3 protein: CASMGGPYNEQFF

D gene: TRBD2
J gene: TRBJ2-3
V gene: TRBV9
clone size: many
CDR3 DNA: TGTGCCAGCAGCGGACAACCGGGACTAGAGGGTGATACGCAGTATTTT
CDR3 protein: CASSGQPGLEGDTQYF

D gene: -
J gene: TRBJ2-7
V gene: TRBV9
clone size: many
CDR3 DNA: TGTGCCAGCAGCGTAAGTGGGGACCCCGAGGGGTACGAGCAGTACTTC
CDR3 protein: CASSVSGDPEGYEQYF

D gene: TRBD2
J gene: TRBJ2-5
V gene: TRBV12-3/TRBV12-4
clone size: many
CDR3 DNA: TGTGCCTTACTAGCGGGAAAGGGAGAGACCCAGTACTTC
CDR3 protein: CALLAGKGETQYF

D gene: TRBD1
J gene: TRBJ2-7
V gene: TRBV9
clone size: many
CDR3 DNA: TGTGCCAGCAGCGTAGAAGGGACAGTTGGTACTGAGCAGTACTTC
CDR3 protein: CASSVEGTVGTEQYF

D gene: TRBD1
J gene: TRBJ2-3
V gene: TRBV9
clone size: medium-sized
CDR3 DNA: TGTGCCAGCAGCGTAAGTGGACAGGGTTCGTCGGATACGCAGTATTTT
CDR3 protein: CASSVSGQGSSDTQYF